These 23 T cell receptor beta chains came from one sample sequenced in a study of blood T cell repertoires in COVID-19. Sequenced by immunoSEQ multiplex PCR; TCRdb stores in-frame clones only, minus some. The sample lists 150,000 to 200,000 clones; roughly 84% were seen once. Sequencing was done on a sample of PBMCs or T cells enriched from blood (not recorded which). The receptors stem from a woman in her forties or fifties who had recovered from COVID-19.

This sequence joins TRBV7-2 and TRBJ2-3; 9 bases agree with TRBD1. This CDR3 contains 15 residues. The germline V gene has CDR1 SGHTA and CDR2 FQGNSA. Trimming cost V 5 bases and J 3 bases; bases outside gene matches: 6. The CDR3 is CASSQQGARTDTQYF. The CDR3 DNA reads TGTGCCAGCAGCCAACAGGGGGCGCGAACAGATACGCAGTATTTT. The whole variable domain, filled in from reference TRBV7-2 and TRBJ2-3, reads GAGVSQSPSNKVTEKGKDVELRCDPISGHTALYWYRQSLGQGLEFLIYFQGNSAPDKSGLPSDRFSAERTGGSVSTLTIQRTQQEDSAVYLCASSQQGARTDTQYFGPGTRLTVL.

In this sample, this clone turned up once. The V call is TRBV7-8, the J call TRBJ2-1, with TRBD1 matching 9 bases. V shed 2 bases, J shed 1 base, and the junction held 3 bases outside the gene matches. Germline loops: CDR1 SGHVS, CDR2 FQNEAQ. The CDR3 spans 16 residues. DNA of the CDR3: TGTGCCAGCAGCTTAATCGGGACAGGGTCCTACAATGAGCAGTTCTTC. Translated: CASSLIGTGSYNEQFF.

The V call is TRBV24-1, the J call TRBJ2-1, with 9 nucleotides matching TRBD2. Trimming cost V 5 bases and J 6 bases; bases outside gene matches: 7. Germline CDR1 reads KGHDR; CDR2 reads SFDVKD. The CDR3 runs 15 residues. The CDR3 region has the DNA TGTGCCACCAGTGTGGCGGGAGGGCCGTTCAATGAGCAGTTCTTC. Translating gives CATSVAGGPFNEQFF.

The chain employs TRBV5-5 and TRBJ2-1; 7 nucleotides match TRBD1. This CDR3 spans 13 amino acids. Per germline, CDR1 SGHKS and CDR2 YYEKEE (reference sequence). V shed 4 bases and J 6 bases; nucleotides not matched to a gene: 4. The DNA of the CDR3 is TGTGCCAGCAGCCCGACAGGGAGCAATGAGCAGTTCTTC. As protein: CASSPTGSNEQFF. The full variable domain, rest sourced from reference TRBV5-5 and TRBJ2-1, is DAGVTQSPTHLIKTRGQQVTLRCSPISGHKSVSWYQQVLGQGPQFIFQYYEKEERGRGNFPDRFSARQFPNYSSELNVNALLLGDSALYLCASSPTGSNEQFFGPGTRLTVL.

The chain is built from TRBV7-2 and TRBJ1-2; 10 bases are a match to TRBD1. CDR3 size: 13 residues. The germline CDR1 and CDR2 sequences are SGHTA and FQGNSA. With 5 bases clipped from V and 11 bases from J, the junction kept 8 bases outside the gene matches. The CDR3 here is CASSARDRGMYTF. The DNA for the CDR3 is TGTGCCAGCAGCGCGCGGGACAGGGGAATGTACACCTTC.

The V gene is TRBV3-1 (or the pseudogene TRBV3-2), the J gene TRBJ1-1, with unresolved D. The germline gives CDR1 LGHDT, CDR2 YNNKEL (reference sequence). Trimming stripped 1 base from V and 4 bases from J, with 10 bases between. This CDR3 region has 14 residues. As DNA, the CDR3 is TGTGCCAGCAGCCAAGTCGGGGAGAGCACTGAAGCTTTCTTT. It is translated as CASSQVGESTEAFF.

The gene calls are TRBV29-1 and TRBJ1-1; D call uncertain. Per the germline V gene, CDR1 is SQVTM and CDR2 is ANQGSEA. This CDR3 region has 13 residues. The V and J ends lost 1 base and 0 bases respectively, with 6 bases between them. The CDR3 region has the DNA TGCAGCGTTGAAGTAGCCTTGAACACTGAAGCTTTCTTT. Amino acid sequence: CSVEVALNTEAFF.

This chain connects TRBV14 to TRBJ2-1; TRBD2 agrees at 11 bases. CDR1 and CDR2 from the germline V gene are SGHDN and FVKESK. J lost 4 bases, V lost 4 bases, and 3 bases had no gene match. The CDR3 is 15 residues long. The CDR3 nucleotides are TGTGCCAGCAGCCCACTAGCGGGGGAATACAATGAGCAGTTCTTC. Translation gives CASSPLAGEYNEQFF.

Comments on this clone: This specimen includes other DNA sequences encoding the same CDR3. This chain joins TRBV5-4 and TRBJ2-7; possible D gene TRBD1, 5 bases. This CDR3 has 14 residues. The germline CDR1 and CDR2 sequences are SGHNT and YYREEE (reference sequence). Trimming took off 2 bases at V and 0 bases at J, with 9 bases between the two ends. CDR3 in amino acids: CASSFTQGSYEQYF. For the CDR3, the DNA is TGTGCCAGCAGCTTTACTCAGGGCTCCTACGAGCAGTACTTC. Using reference TRBV5-4 and TRBJ2-7 for the parts outside the CDR3, the full variable domain is ETGVTQSPTHLIKTRGQQVTLRCSSQSGHNTVSWYQQALGQGPQFIFQYYREEENGRGNFPPRFSGLQFPNYSSELNVNALELDDSALYLCASSFTQGSYEQYFGPGTRLTVT.

This clone showed up just a few times. At one of its ends the junction is not consistent with the germline gene, which may arise from a read error. This chain connects TRBV29-1 to TRBJ1-2; 8 bases map to TRBD1. The CDR3 totals 13 residues. CDR1 and CDR2 (germline): SQVTM, ANQGSEA. The CDR3 here is CSAEGQGNSGYTF. DNA of the CDR3: TGCAGCGCAGAAGGACAGGGCAACTCTGGCTACACCTTC. The whole variable domain, remainder taken from reference TRBV29-1 and TRBJ1-2, is SAVISQKPSRDICQRGTSLTIQCQVDSQVTMMFWYRQQPGQSLTLIATANQGSEATYESGFVIDKFPISRPNLTFSTLTVSNMSPEDSSIYLCSAEGQGNSGYTFGSGTRLTVV.

This sequence joins TRBV11-2 and TRBJ2-1; no firm D call. The CDR3 sequence is 16 residues long. Looked up from germline, CDR1 is SGHAT and CDR2 is FQNNGV. V lost 1 base, J lost 2 bases, and 12 bases lay in between. For the CDR3, the DNA is TGTGCCAGCAGCTTAGTAGCTCTCCTTACCTACAATGAGCAGTTCTTC. Its protein is CASSLVALLTYNEQFF.

This clone came up once. This chain uses TRBV9 with TRBJ1-4, with no clear D. The CDR3 loop spans 13 amino acids. CDR1 is SGDLS and CDR2 is YYNGEE in the germline V gene. Trimming left V 4 bases short and J 3 bases short, with 7 bases between. For the CDR3, the DNA is TGTGCCAGCAGCTTAACAGCTAATGAAAAACTGTTTTTT. Its translation is CASSLTANEKLFF.

Only one count was recorded for this clone. The V and J genes are TRBV9 and TRBJ2-2; 11 bases map to TRBD1. Germline loops: CDR1 SGDLS, CDR2 YYNGEE. Unmatched junction bases numbered 4, after V lost 4 bases and J lost 5 bases. This CDR3 contains 15 residues. The CDR3 bases are TGTGCCAGCAGCCGGGGGACAGGGGGAACCGGGGAGCTGTTTTTT. Residues: CASSRGTGGTGELFF.

In nucleotides, the CDR3 is TGTGCCAGCAGTTTGTGGAGGGACCAGCCCCAGCATTTT. Its protein product is CASSLWRDQPQHF. The J gene is TRBJ1-5, the V gene TRBV27; possibly TRBD1 for D (5 bases). The CDR3 is 13 amino acids. The V and J ends lost 3 bases and 7 bases respectively, with 10 bases between them. The germline V gene encodes CDR1 MNHEY and CDR2 SMNVEV (reference sequence).

The chain couples TRBV2 to TRBJ2-7; 7 bases align to TRBD2. CDR1 SNHLY and CDR2 FYNNEI come from the germline V gene. CDR3 size: 15 residues. Trimming at V came to 0 bases and at J to 4 bases, leaving 6 bases not matched to a gene. The CDR3 reads CASSEALREEYEQYF. The CDR3 coding sequence is TGTGCCAGCAGTGAAGCGCTACGGGAGGAATACGAGCAGTACTTC.

The chain joins TRBV5-1 to TRBJ2-2; no clear D gene. V was clipped by 0 bases and J by 2 bases, with 8 bases between them. There are 15 residues in the CDR3. From germline, CDR1 is SGHRS and CDR2 YFSETQ. CDR3 sequence reads: CASSLVQINTGELFF. CDR3 DNA sequence: TGCGCCAGCAGCTTGGTTCAGATAAACACCGGGGAGCTGTTTTTT.

The chain combines TRBV6-5 with TRBJ1-2; tentatively, D is TRBD1 (6 bases). The CDR3 sequence is 15 residues long. V was clipped by 6 bases and J by 0 bases, with 14 bases between them. CDR1 is MNHEY and CDR2 is SVGAGI in the germline V gene. This chain's CDR3 is CASSGRGAANYGYTF. In DNA form, the CDR3 reads TGTGCCAGCAGCGGGCGGGGGGCCGCTAACTATGGCTACACCTTC.

The genes are TRBV6-2 or TRBV6-3 and TRBJ1-2; 9 bases line up with TRBD1. The germline V gene has CDR1 MNHEY and CDR2 SVGEGT. The J segment lost 1 base and the V segment lost 6 bases, leaving 12 bases of the junction unmatched. This CDR3 comprises 17 residues. CDR3 nucleotide sequence: TGTGCCAGCAGCCCCCCCCAAAGGACAGGGGTTAACTATGGCTACACCTTC. Protein sequence: CASSPPQRTGVNYGYTF.

This clone was recorded only once. V usage is TRBV7-2 and J usage is TRBJ2-1; 10 bases are a match to TRBD2. This CDR3 region has 13 residues. The germline CDR1 and CDR2 sequences are SGHTA and FQGNSA. Trimming took 1 base from V and 15 from J; bases not matched to a gene: 6. In nucleotides, the CDR3 is TGTGCCAGCAGCTTAGATCCTAGCGGGAGCCCGTTCTTC. As protein: CASSLDPSGSPFF.

The chain links TRBV24-1 to TRBJ2-1; 14 nucleotides agree with TRBD2. The CDR3 has 15 amino acids. From germline, CDR1 is KGHDR and CDR2 SFDVKD. Trimming cost V 5 bases and J 6 bases; bases outside gene matches: 2. CDR3 bases: TGTGCCACCAGTGGGGGGACTAGCGGGAGCAATGAGCAGTTCTTC. It translates to CATSGGTSGSNEQFF.

This sequence joins TRBV4-3 and TRBJ2-2; tentatively, D is TRBD2 (5 bases). The CDR3 totals 18 residues. V lost 1 base, J lost 0 bases, and 15 bases lay in between. CDR1 LGHNA and CDR2 YSLEER come from the germline V gene. The CDR3 DNA follows: TGCGCCAGCAGCCAAGTATTCACCCCCGGGACGAACACCGGGGAGCTGTTTTTT. This encodes CASSQVFTPGTNTGELFF.

The gene calls are TRBV2 and TRBJ1-1; D may be TRBD1 (5 bases). The CDR3 covers 13 residues. Per germline, CDR1 SNHLY and CDR2 FYNNEI. Trimming shortened V by 2 bases and J by 4 bases, and 8 bases separated the two germline ends. CDR3 region: CASSEQGLTEAFF. The CDR3 nucleotides read TGTGCCAGCAGTGAACAGGGTCTCACTGAAGCTTTCTTT.

This clone appeared a few times. The rearrangement uses TRBV28 and TRBJ2-1; D is unresolved. V was clipped by 5 bases and J by 10 bases, with 15 bases between them. In germline, CDR1 is MDHEN, CDR2 SYDVKM. The CDR3 sequence is 13 residues long. The DNA for the CDR3 is TGTGCCAGCAGTGACCCTCTGAGGTGGGAGCAGTTCTTC. This gives the protein CASSDPLRWEQFF.